The table lists the clone carrying this T cell receptor (beta chain) with a few counts. The V gene's germline CDR1 is MNHEY and CDR2 SVGAGI. Trimming pared 5 bases from V and 7 bases from J, leaving 15 bases between. CDR3 length: 14 amino acids. Original handling: Amplifying reference gene primers gave estimates of nucleated cell counts. The data were produced by immunoSEQ multiplex PCR, yet TCRdb's version contains in-frame clones alone and is incomplete. V and J calls and clone size are as listed in that table; D and trimming were resolved from the DNA. The profile shows 200,000 or so clones, under 90% of them singletons. This sample is drawn from a study of blood T cell repertoires in COVID-19. Study-wide context: Collection of acute and convalescent COVID-19 samples took place in the United States, Italy and Spain. The analysed material was cDNA or gDNA that came from T cells, B-cell-depleted T cells, or PBMCs.

The sample was peripheral blood. The chain links TRBV6-5 to TRBJ1-5, with TRBD1 as a possible D gene (5 bases). This receptor was obtained from a person aged 70 to 80 with COVID-19, enrolled during active disease. The CDR3 bases are TGTGCCAGCAGTCGGGGGGGTGGTGGGCAGCCCCAGCATTTT. Amino acid sequence: CASSRGGGGQPQHF.